The 7 T cell receptor beta chains in this list originate from one sample, sequenced in a study of blood T cell repertoires in COVID-19. Clones were sequenced by immunoSEQ multiplex PCR, and TCRdb holds only the in-frame ones, with some missing. The sample shows about 230,000 clones, around 90% of them seen only once. Material for sequencing was peripheral blood. The receptor source for this set is a woman aged 18-30 years who had recovered from COVID-19.

This rearrangement joins TRBV7-9 to TRBJ2-3, with TRBD1 identical over 7 bases. With 5 bases clipped from V and 5 bases from J, the junction kept 13 bases outside the gene matches. The germline V gene has CDR1 SEHNR and CDR2 FQNEAQ (reference sequence). The CDR3 length is 16 residues. CDR3 in amino acids: CASSPRQGGERDTQYF. The CDR3 nucleotides read TGTGCCAGCAGCCCACGACAGGGTGGCGAGAGAGATACGCAGTATTTT.

A single count supports this clone. This chain links TRBV5-6 with TRBJ1-2; TRBD1 matches 7 bases. V lost 4 bases and J lost 7; bases outside the gene matches: 10. This CDR3 region has 14 residues. CDR1 SGHDT and CDR2 YYEEEE come from the germline V gene. The CDR3 DNA reads TGTGCCAGCAGCAGCGAGGGGGCGATGAGTGGCTACACCTTC. This encodes CASSSEGAMSGYTF.

V and J are TRBV9 and TRBJ1-1; D possibly corresponds to TRBD1 (5 bases). Trimming pared 3 bases from V and 4 bases from J, leaving 13 bases between. CDR1 SGDLS and CDR2 YYNGEE come from the germline V gene. The CDR3 is made up of 14 amino acids. The CDR3 loop reads CASSEGWGGTEAFF. The CDR3 region has the DNA TGTGCCAGCAGCGAGGGATGGGGGGGCACTGAAGCTTTCTTT.

This chain uses TRBV6-5 with TRBJ1-1; D call uncertain. V lost 7 bases, J lost 3 bases, and 12 bases lay in between. The CDR3 is 13 residues long. Germline assignment: CDR1 MNHEY and CDR2 SVGAGI. CDR3 DNA: TGTGCCAGCAAGGCAGGCTGGGACACTGAAGCTTTCTTT. It translates to CASKAGWDTEAFF.

This chain links TRBV4-1 with TRBJ2-1, with D maybe TRBD2 (6 bases). The CDR3 has 12 residues. CDR1 is MGHRA, CDR2 YSYEKL, per germline. The V gene lost 5 bases and the J gene lost 6 bases, with 8 bases spanning the gap. The CDR3: CASSKEGNEQFF. In nucleotides, the CDR3 is TGCGCCAGCAGCAAGGAGGGCAATGAGCAGTTCTTC.

This clone was detected only a few times. The V and J genes are TRBV13 and TRBJ2-1, with no clear D. This CDR3 region has 13 residues. Germline V CDR1 and CDR2: PRHDT, FYEKMQ (reference sequence). V lost 0 bases, J lost 7 bases, and 7 bases lay in between. The CDR3 region is CASSLGRSNEQFF. The CDR3 nucleotides are TGTGCCAGCAGCTTAGGACGGAGTAATGAGCAGTTCTTC.

V usage is TRBV5-4 and J usage is TRBJ2-2, with 8 bases aligning to TRBD2. The V and J ends lost 3 bases and 8 bases, in that order; junction bases with no gene match: 15. Germline V CDR1 and CDR2: SGHNT, YYREEE (reference sequence). CDR3 length equals 17 residues. The CDR3 protein is CASSSPGGTSFAGELFF. The CDR3 DNA reads TGTGCCAGCAGCTCGCCGGGCGGGACTAGTTTTGCGGGGGAGCTGTTTTTT.